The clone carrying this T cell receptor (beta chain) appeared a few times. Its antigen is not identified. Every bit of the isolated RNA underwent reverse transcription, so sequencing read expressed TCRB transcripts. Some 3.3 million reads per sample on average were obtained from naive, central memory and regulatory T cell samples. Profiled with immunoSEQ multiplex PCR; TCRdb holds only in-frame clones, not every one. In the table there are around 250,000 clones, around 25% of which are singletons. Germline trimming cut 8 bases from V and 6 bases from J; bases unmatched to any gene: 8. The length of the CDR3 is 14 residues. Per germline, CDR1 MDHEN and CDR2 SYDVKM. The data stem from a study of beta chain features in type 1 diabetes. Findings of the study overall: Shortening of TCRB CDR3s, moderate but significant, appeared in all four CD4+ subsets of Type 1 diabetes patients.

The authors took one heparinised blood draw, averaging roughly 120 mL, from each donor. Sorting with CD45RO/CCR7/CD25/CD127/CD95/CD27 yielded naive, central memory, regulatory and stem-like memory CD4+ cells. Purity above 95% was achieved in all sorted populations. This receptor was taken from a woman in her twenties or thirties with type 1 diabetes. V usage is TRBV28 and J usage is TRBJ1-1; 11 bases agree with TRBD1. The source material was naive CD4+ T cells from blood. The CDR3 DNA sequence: TGTGCCAGCCTCGGCCCGGGACAGGGGGCTGAAGCTTTCTTT. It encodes CASLGPGQGAEAFF.